This T cell receptor (beta chain) was sequenced during a study of OX40 agonist ivuxolimab in advanced cancers. J lost 8 bases, V lost 5 bases, and 6 bases had no gene match. The CDR3 sequence is 13 residues long. Germline V lookup: CDR1 MNHEY, CDR2 SMNVEV (reference sequence). Sequenced by immunoSEQ multiplex PCR; TCRdb stores in-frame clones only, minus some. The data contain roughly 48,000 clones, roughly 90% of them seen just once; the ten biggest clones take up about 28%. V gene TRBV27 combines with J gene TRBJ2-5; TRBD2 matches at 9 bases. The starting material was CD4+ or CD8+ T cells sorted from blood, obtained in a trial of the OX40 agonist ivuxolimab. This TCR came from an adult with an advanced solid tumor such as melanoma, head and neck, liver or kidney cancer. CDR3 bases: TGTGCCAGCAGTCCCGGGACTAGCCCCACCCAGTACTTC. It encodes CASSPGTSPTQYF.